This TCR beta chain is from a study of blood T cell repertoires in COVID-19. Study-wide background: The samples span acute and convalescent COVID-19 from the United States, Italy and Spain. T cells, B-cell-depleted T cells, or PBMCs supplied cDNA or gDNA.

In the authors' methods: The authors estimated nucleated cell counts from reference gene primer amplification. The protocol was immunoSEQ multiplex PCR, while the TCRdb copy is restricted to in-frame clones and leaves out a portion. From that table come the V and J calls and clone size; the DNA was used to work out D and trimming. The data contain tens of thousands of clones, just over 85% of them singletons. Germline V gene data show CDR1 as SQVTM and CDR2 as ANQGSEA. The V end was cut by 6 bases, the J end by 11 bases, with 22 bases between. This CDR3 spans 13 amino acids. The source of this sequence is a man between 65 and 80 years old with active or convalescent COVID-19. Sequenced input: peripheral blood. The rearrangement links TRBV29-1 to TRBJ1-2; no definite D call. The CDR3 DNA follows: TGCAGCGTGGAACCTGAGACTACAGAAGGGTACACCTTC. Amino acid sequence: CSVEPETTEGYTF.